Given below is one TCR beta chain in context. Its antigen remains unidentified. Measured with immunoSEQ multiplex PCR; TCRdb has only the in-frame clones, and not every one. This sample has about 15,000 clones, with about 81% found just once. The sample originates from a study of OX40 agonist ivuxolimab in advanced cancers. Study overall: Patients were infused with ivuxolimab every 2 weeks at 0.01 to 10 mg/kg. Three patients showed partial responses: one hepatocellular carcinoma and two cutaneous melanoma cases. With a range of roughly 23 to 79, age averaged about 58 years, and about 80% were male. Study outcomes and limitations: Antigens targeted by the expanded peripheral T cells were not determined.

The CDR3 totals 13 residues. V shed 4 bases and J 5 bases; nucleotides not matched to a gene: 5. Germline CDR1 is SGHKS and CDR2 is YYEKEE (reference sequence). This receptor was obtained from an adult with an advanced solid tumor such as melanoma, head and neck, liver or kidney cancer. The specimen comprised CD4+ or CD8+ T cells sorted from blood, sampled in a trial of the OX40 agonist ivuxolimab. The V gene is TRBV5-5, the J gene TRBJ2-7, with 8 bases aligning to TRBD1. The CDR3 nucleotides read TGTGCCAGCAGCGGACAGGGTCGCGACGAGCAGTACTTC. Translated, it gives CASSGQGRDEQYF.